The rows below give T cell receptor beta chains drawn from one sample of a study of cytotoxic CD8 clonotypes in ibrutinib-treated CLL. Method: immunoSEQ multiplex PCR; TCRdb's copy keeps in-frame clones and lacks some. Of fewer than 70,000 clones in the sample, 65% to 75% were seen once. The sample in question was PBMCs, obtained after 12 months of ibrutinib treatment. All receptors derive from a human donor with chronic lymphocytic leukemia. CDR3s include the opening cysteine and the closing phenylalanine or tryptophan. Fields, in order: clone size, J gene, V gene, D gene, CDR3 protein, CDR3 DNA. D genes are given only for firm matches. Clone size is stated in some rows and not others, as once, few, many or a class when expanded.

abundance: NA; j_gene: TRBJ2-1; v_gene: TRBV9; d_gene: TRBD2; CDR3aa: CASSTPGRQGRRGSSYNEQFF; CDR3nt: TGTGCCAGCAGCACCCCCGGGCGGCAGGGAAGGCGCGGGAGCTCCTACAATGAGCAGTTCTTC
abundance: few; j_gene: TRBJ1-1; v_gene: TRBV13; d_gene: TRBD1; CDR3aa: CASSMTGGGTEAFF; CDR3nt: TGTGCCAGCAGCATGACAGGGGGCGGCACTGAAGCTTTCTTT
abundance: NA; j_gene: TRBJ1-1; v_gene: TRBV25-1; d_gene: NA; CDR3aa: CASSERAGSEAFF; CDR3nt: TGTGCCAGCAGTGAAAGGGCAGGAAGTGAAGCTTTCTTT
abundance: NA; j_gene: TRBJ2-7; v_gene: TRBV28; d_gene: TRBD1; CDR3aa: CASSKDRGLSYEQYF; CDR3nt: TGTGCCAGCAGTAAGGACAGGGGCCTCTCCTACGAGCAGTACTTC
abundance: NA; j_gene: TRBJ1-2; v_gene: TRBV6-1; d_gene: NA; CDR3aa: CASSINGLANYGYTF; CDR3nt: TGTGCCAGCAGTATAAACGGGTTGGCTAACTATGGCTACACCTTC
abundance: NA; j_gene: TRBJ2-5; v_gene: TRBV7-9; d_gene: TRBD2; CDR3aa: CASSPSGAQETQYF; CDR3nt: TGTGCCAGCAGCCCTAGCGGGGCCCAAGAGACCCAGTACTTC
abundance: NA; j_gene: TRBJ2-1; v_gene: TRBV7-3; d_gene: TRBD2; CDR3aa: CASSLMGLAGIEQFF; CDR3nt: TGTGCCAGCAGCTTAATGGGACTAGCTGGAATTGAGCAGTTCTTC
abundance: NA; j_gene: TRBJ2-1; v_gene: TRBV11-2; d_gene: TRBD1; CDR3aa: CASSLVRGQSYNEQFF; CDR3nt: TGTGCCAGCAGCTTAGTTAGGGGACAGTCCTACAATGAGCAGTTCTTC
abundance: NA; j_gene: TRBJ1-1; v_gene: TRBV29-1; d_gene: TRBD1; CDR3aa: CSVSSRTGKTEAFF; CDR3nt: TGCAGCGTTAGTTCTAGGACAGGGAAGACTGAAGCTTTCTTT
abundance: NA; j_gene: TRBJ1-1; v_gene: TRBV5-5; d_gene: TRBD1; CDR3aa: CASSFQGDAEAFF; CDR3nt: TGTGCCAGCAGCTTTCAGGGGGACGCTGAAGCTTTCTTT
abundance: NA; j_gene: TRBJ2-3; v_gene: TRBV9; d_gene: NA; CDR3aa: CASSADTSTDTQYF; CDR3nt: TGTGCCAGCAGCGCGGACACTAGCACAGATACGCAGTATTTT
abundance: NA; j_gene: TRBJ2-1; v_gene: TRBV11-3; d_gene: TRBD2; CDR3aa: CASSSPASGYNEQFF; CDR3nt: TGTGCCAGCAGCTCCCCGGCTAGCGGGTACAATGAGCAGTTCTTC
abundance: few; j_gene: TRBJ2-3; v_gene: TRBV4-1; d_gene: TRBD2; CDR3aa: CASSQNLAGYTDTQYF; CDR3nt: TGCGCCAGCAGCCAAAACCTAGCGGGATACACAGATACGCAGTATTTT
abundance: NA; j_gene: TRBJ1-2; v_gene: TRBV5-1; d_gene: NA; CDR3aa: CASSPTGRGNYGYTF; CDR3nt: TGCGCCAGCAGCCCGACGGGGCGGGGGAACTATGGCTACACCTTC
abundance: NA; j_gene: TRBJ1-5; v_gene: TRBV6-5; d_gene: TRBD1; CDR3aa: CASSMDRVDQPQHF; CDR3nt: TGTGCCAGCAGTATGGACAGGGTCGATCAGCCCCAGCATTTT
abundance: NA; j_gene: TRBJ1-5; v_gene: TRBV6-5; d_gene: TRBD1; CDR3aa: CASSLTGGGQPQHF; CDR3nt: TGTGCCAGCAGTTTGACAGGGGGCGGTCAGCCCCAGCATTTT
abundance: NA; j_gene: TRBJ2-5; v_gene: TRBV15; d_gene: TRBD1; CDR3aa: CATSRSDRAGTQYF; CDR3nt: TGTGCCACCAGCAGATCGGACAGGGCTGGGACCCAGTACTTC
abundance: NA; j_gene: TRBJ2-7; v_gene: TRBV5-1; d_gene: NA; CDR3aa: CASNLSPFPEDRRSYEQYF; CDR3nt: TGCGCCAGCAATCTTTCCCCGTTTCCGGAGGACCGACGCTCCTACGAGCAGTACTTC
abundance: NA; j_gene: TRBJ2-5; v_gene: TRBV7-2; d_gene: NA; CDR3aa: CASSSAGETQYF; CDR3nt: TGTGCCAGCAGCTCGGCGGGGGAGACCCAGTACTTC
abundance: NA; j_gene: TRBJ2-7; v_gene: TRBV10-2; d_gene: NA; CDR3aa: CASSVGTPGGVEQYF; CDR3nt: TGCGCCAGCAGTGTCGGGACTCCTGGAGGGGTCGAGCAGTACTTC
abundance: many; j_gene: TRBJ2-5; v_gene: TRBV5-1; d_gene: NA; CDR3aa: CASRGEETQYF; CDR3nt: TGCGCCAGCAGGGGGGAAGAGACCCAGTACTTC
abundance: NA; j_gene: TRBJ2-1; v_gene: TRBV7-2; d_gene: TRBD2; CDR3aa: CASTTGGGRGNEQFF; CDR3nt: TGTGCCAGCACCACGGGAGGCGGGAGAGGTAATGAGCAGTTCTTC
abundance: NA; j_gene: TRBJ2-7; v_gene: TRBV7-6; d_gene: TRBD1; CDR3aa: CASSFSDRVGYEQYF; CDR3nt: TGTGCCAGCAGCTTTTCCGACAGGGTCGGCTACGAGCAGTACTTC
abundance: NA; j_gene: TRBJ2-1; v_gene: TRBV6-5; d_gene: TRBD2; CDR3aa: CASRPSGRAYNEQFF; CDR3nt: TGTGCCAGCAGACCAAGCGGGAGGGCCTACAATGAGCAGTTCTTC
abundance: few; j_gene: TRBJ2-3; v_gene: TRBV7-8; d_gene: TRBD1; CDR3aa: CASSPFGTAGTDTQYF; CDR3nt: TGTGCCAGCAGCCCCTTTGGGACAGCGGGCACAGATACGCAGTATTTT
abundance: NA; j_gene: TRBJ2-1; v_gene: TRBV2; d_gene: TRBD2; CDR3aa: CASSGSGSQYNEQFF; CDR3nt: TGTGCCAGCAGTGGAAGCGGGAGTCAATACAATGAGCAGTTCTTC
abundance: NA; j_gene: TRBJ2-7; v_gene: TRBV2; d_gene: NA; CDR3aa: CASRGQVDEQYF; CDR3nt: TGTGCCAGCAGGGGTCAGGTGGACGAGCAGTACTTC
abundance: few; j_gene: TRBJ2-3; v_gene: TRBV19; d_gene: NA; CDR3aa: CASSIVGAGTDTQYF; CDR3nt: TGTGCCAGTAGTATTGTGGGGGCCGGCACAGATACGCAGTATTTT
abundance: NA; j_gene: TRBJ1-5; v_gene: TRBV5-1; d_gene: NA; CDR3aa: CASSLAGRENQPQHF; CDR3nt: TGCGCCAGCAGCTTGGCCGGACGAGAGAATCAGCCCCAGCATTTT
abundance: NA; j_gene: TRBJ2-5; v_gene: TRBV10-3; d_gene: NA; CDR3aa: CAISSDLIQETQYF; CDR3nt: TGTGCCATCAGCAGCGATCTAATCCAAGAGACCCAGTACTTC
abundance: NA; j_gene: TRBJ2-3; v_gene: TRBV5-6; d_gene: NA; CDR3aa: CASSLSGGASTDTQYF; CDR3nt: TGTGCCAGCAGCTTGAGTGGGGGTGCGAGCACAGATACGCAGTATTTT
abundance: few; j_gene: TRBJ2-7; v_gene: TRBV7-3; d_gene: NA; CDR3aa: CASSPVNSYEQYF; CDR3nt: TGTGCCAGCAGCCCAGTGAACTCCTACGAGCAGTACTTC
abundance: NA; j_gene: TRBJ1-2; v_gene: TRBV20-1; d_gene: NA; CDR3aa: CSVGPVTRYTF; CDR3nt: TGCAGTGTGGGGCCGGTGACTCGCTACACCTTC
abundance: once; j_gene: TRBJ2-7; v_gene: TRBV28; d_gene: NA; CDR3aa: CASSLFLDHFSEQYF; CDR3nt: TGTGCCAGCAGTTTATTCCTGGACCACTTTAGCGAGCAGTACTTC
abundance: few; j_gene: TRBJ1-3; v_gene: TRBV2; d_gene: NA; CDR3aa: CASSEEAGLPGNTIYF; CDR3nt: TGTGCCAGCAGTGAGGAGGCGGGTTTGCCTGGAAACACCATATATTTT
abundance: NA; j_gene: TRBJ2-7; v_gene: TRBV4-1; d_gene: NA; CDR3aa: CASSLTGRSYEQYF; CDR3nt: TGCGCCAGCAGCCTTACCGGGAGATCCTACGAGCAGTACTTC
abundance: NA; j_gene: TRBJ2-2; v_gene: TRBV11-2; d_gene: NA; CDR3aa: CASSPTARTGELFF; CDR3nt: TGTGCCAGCAGCCCGACGGCCAGAACCGGGGAGCTGTTTTTT